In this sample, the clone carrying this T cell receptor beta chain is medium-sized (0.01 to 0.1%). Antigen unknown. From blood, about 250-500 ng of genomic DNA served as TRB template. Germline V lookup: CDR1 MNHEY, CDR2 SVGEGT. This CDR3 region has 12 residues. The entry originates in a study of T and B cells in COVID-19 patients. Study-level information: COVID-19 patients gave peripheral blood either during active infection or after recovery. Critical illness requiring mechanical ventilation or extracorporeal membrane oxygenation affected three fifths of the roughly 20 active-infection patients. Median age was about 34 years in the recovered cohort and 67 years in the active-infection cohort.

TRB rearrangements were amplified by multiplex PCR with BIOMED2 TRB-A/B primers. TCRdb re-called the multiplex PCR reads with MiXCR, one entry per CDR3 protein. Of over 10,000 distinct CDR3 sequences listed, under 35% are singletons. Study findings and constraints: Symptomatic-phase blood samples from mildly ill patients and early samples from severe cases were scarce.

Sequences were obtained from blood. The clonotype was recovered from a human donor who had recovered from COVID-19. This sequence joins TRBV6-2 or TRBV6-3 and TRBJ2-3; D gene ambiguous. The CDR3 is CATRLFAGTQYF. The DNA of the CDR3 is TGTGCTACACGCCTGTTCGCAGGTACGCAGTATTTT.